The clone carrying this TCR beta chain was picked up a small number of times. What it binds is unknown. This sample is drawn from a study of early T cells in non-severe SARS-CoV-2 infection. V was shortened by 9 bases and J by 0 bases, with 15 bases between the two germline ends. Germline CDR1 is MNHEY and CDR2 is SMNVEV (reference sequence). The CDR3 consists of 15 residues. Molecules of cDNA were individually given unique molecular identifiers that were attached to them. TCRdb ran MiXCR on the 5' RACE reads and lists one entry per CDR3 protein. The sample holds over 50,000 distinct CDR3 sequences; 7.7% are singletons and the top ten take over 9.5%. General observations from the study: There was a bias toward anti-spike CD8 responses in VDJdb matching, which missed private and CD4 specificities.

The chain couples TRBV27 to TRBJ2-1; D perhaps matches TRBD2 (6 bases). This sequence originates from an adult who was a healthcare worker with PCR-confirmed SARS-CoV-2 infection or an uninfected control (not recorded which). The source was whole blood, collected at baseline. In DNA form, the CDR3 reads TGTGCCAGTGGGCGGCTTAGCGGCTCCTACAATGAGCAGTTCTTC. Its protein is CASGRLSGSYNEQFF.